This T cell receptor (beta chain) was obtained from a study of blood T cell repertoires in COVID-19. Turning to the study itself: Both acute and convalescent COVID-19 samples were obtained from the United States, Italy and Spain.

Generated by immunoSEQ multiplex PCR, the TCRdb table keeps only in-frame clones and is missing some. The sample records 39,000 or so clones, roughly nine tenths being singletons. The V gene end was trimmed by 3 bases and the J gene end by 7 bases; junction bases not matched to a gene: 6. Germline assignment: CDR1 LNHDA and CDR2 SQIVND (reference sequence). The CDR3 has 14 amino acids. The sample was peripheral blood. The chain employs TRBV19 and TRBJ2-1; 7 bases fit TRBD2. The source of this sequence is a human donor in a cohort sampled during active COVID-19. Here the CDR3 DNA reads TGTGCCAGTAGTATGCGGGGGATGAGTAATGAGCAGTTCTTC. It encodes CASSMRGMSNEQFF.